These 22 T cell receptor beta chains were sequenced from one sample in a study of T cell responses to AZD1222 COVID-19 vaccine. Clones were read by immunoSEQ multiplex PCR, and TCRdb kept only the in-frame ones, dropping some. The repertoire consists of approximately 190,000 clones, with more than 75% occurring once and the leading ten covering approximately 0.97%. The specimen was peripheral blood, collected on day 0 of AZD1222 vaccination. These receptors were collected from an adult in good health.

The rearrangement joins TRBV5-1 to TRBJ1-3; no clear D gene. V was cut by 0 bases and J by 0 bases, with 10 bases left in between. The CDR3 runs to 16 residues. The germline gives CDR1 SGHRS, CDR2 YFSETQ. As DNA, the CDR3 is TGCGCCAGCAGCTTGGACGGGATGGACTCTGGAAACACCATATATTTT. Its translation is CASSLDGMDSGNTIYF. Supplemented by reference TRBV5-1 and TRBJ1-3, the full variable domain reads KAGVTQTPRYLIKTRGQQVTLSCSPISGHRSVSWYQQTPGQGLQFLFEYFSETQRNKGNFPGRFSGRQFSNSRSEMNVSTLELGDSALYLCASSLDGMDSGNTIYFGEGSWLTVV.

This chain connects TRBV11-2 to TRBJ2-7; 11 bases match TRBD2. This CDR3 comprises 15 residues. Germline V gene lookup returns CDR1 SGHAT and CDR2 FQNNGV. With 4 bases clipped from V and 2 bases from J, the junction kept 4 bases outside the gene matches. The DNA of the CDR3 is TGTGCCAGCAGCTCAACTAGCGGGGGAGCCTACGAGCAGTACTTC. Protein sequence: CASSSTSGGAYEQYF.

The chain carries TRBV10-2 and TRBJ2-1; TRBD2 is a possible D gene (5 bases). The CDR3 has 15 residues. V was shortened by 7 bases and J by 2 bases, with 15 bases between the two germline ends. In germline, CDR1 is WSHSY, CDR2 SAAADI. CDR3 protein: CASTFNLGAYNEQFF. DNA for the CDR3: TGCGCCAGCACCTTCAACCTCGGGGCCTACAATGAGCAGTTCTTC.

The chain links TRBV11-2 to TRBJ2-1; 7 bases align to TRBD1. CDR3 length equals 13 residues. Germline V gene lookup returns CDR1 SGHAT and CDR2 FQNNGV. After removal of 5 bases from V and 7 bases from J, the junction contained 5 bases not matched to a gene. CDR3 amino acids: CASSMDRLNEQFF. The CDR3 DNA is TGTGCCAGCAGCATGGACAGGCTAAATGAGCAGTTCTTC.

This chain joins TRBV7-2 and TRBJ2-5; 8 nucleotides agree with TRBD2. This CDR3 has 16 residues. Germline CDR1 is SGHTA and CDR2 is FQGNSA. The junction had 11 bases not matched to a gene; V was cut back by 4 bases and J by 4 bases. Written as DNA, the CDR3 is TGTGCCAGCAGCTCCCGCAGGGTCGGGGGGGCAGAGACCCAGTACTTC. It codes for CASSSRRVGGAETQYF.

The gene calls are TRBV4-3 and TRBJ2-5, with TRBD2 as a possible D gene (6 bases). Germline CDR1 reads LGHNA; CDR2 reads YSLEER. The CDR3 covers 15 residues. V shed 1 base and J shed 2 bases, with 11 bases lying between them. The CDR3 spells CASSQVWGGQETQYF. As DNA, the CDR3 is TGCGCCAGCAGCCAAGTTTGGGGAGGACAAGAGACCCAGTACTTC.

In nucleotides, the CDR3 is TGCAGTGCTAGTTTGCTAGCGGGATTATGGAACAATGAGCAGTTCTTC. Its protein product is CSASLLAGLWNNEQFF. The V gene is TRBV20-1, the J gene TRBJ2-1, with TRBD2 identical over 9 bases. Unmatched junction bases numbered 11, after V lost 3 bases and J lost 5 bases. Looked up from germline, CDR1 is DFQATT and CDR2 is SNEGSKA (reference sequence). CDR3 size: 16 residues.

The J gene is TRBJ2-2, the V gene TRBV15; no reliable D call. The CDR3 is made up of 12 amino acids. Trimming cost V 1 base and J 6 bases, with 3 bases left between them. Germline assignment: CDR1 LNHNV and CDR2 YYDKDF (reference sequence). The CDR3 is CATSRVAGELFF. DNA of the CDR3: TGTGCCACCAGCAGAGTCGCCGGGGAGCTGTTTTTT.

The chain links TRBV27 to TRBJ1-5; no definite D call. CDR1 and CDR2 (germline): MNHEY, SMNVEV (reference sequence). The CDR3 spans 14 residues. V lost 5 bases and J lost 4, with 12 bases in between. The DNA of the CDR3 is TGTGCCAGCAGTCATATATGGGAGAATCAGCCCCAGCATTTT. Its protein is CASSHIWENQPQHF.

The CDR3 DNA reads as TGTGCCACCCTGGACAGGACGTCCTACGAGCAGTACTTC. It codes for CATLDRTSYEQYF. V gene TRBV27 combines with J gene TRBJ2-7, with 7 bases lining up with TRBD1. V shed 10 bases, J shed 1 base, and the junction held 7 bases outside the gene matches. CDR1 is MNHEY and CDR2 is SMNVEV in the germline V gene (reference sequence). The CDR3 contains 13 residues.

In nucleotides, the CDR3 is TGTGCCAGCAGTTGGGTGGACGAGCAGTTCTTC. It codes for CASSWVDEQFF. The genes are TRBV28 and TRBJ2-1; D is unclear. Between the trimmed V and J ends, which lost 4 bases and 10 bases, there was a span of 8 bases. The CDR3 has 11 amino acids. CDR1 and CDR2 (germline): MDHEN, SYDVKM.

The chain combines TRBV7-7 with TRBJ1-2, with no clear D. From germline, CDR1 is SSHAT and CDR2 FNYEAQ (reference sequence). The CDR3 is made up of 16 amino acids. V lost 4 bases to trimming and J lost 0 bases, with 15 bases between them. The CDR3 DNA reads TGTGCCAGCAGCTCAATAATAGGGATTTCTAACTATGGCTACACCTTC. This gives the protein CASSSIIGISNYGYTF.

The chain joins TRBV6-5 to TRBJ2-1; TRBD2 matches 10 bases. J gave up 2 bases and V 6 bases, and 4 bases lay outside the gene matches. The germline V gene encodes CDR1 MNHEY and CDR2 SVGAGI. The CDR3 sequence is 15 residues long. DNA for the CDR3: TGTGCCAGCAGCTTACTAGCGGGGACCTACAATGAGCAGTTCTTC. Translation gives CASSLLAGTYNEQFF.

This chain's CDR3 is CASSLKGSSYEQYF. The CDR3 bases are TGCGCCAGCAGCTTGAAGGGGAGCTCCTACGAGCAGTACTTC. This chain links TRBV5-1 with TRBJ2-7, with D perhaps matching TRBD1 or TRBD2 (5 bases each). CDR3 size: 14 residues. Germline loops: CDR1 SGHRS, CDR2 YFSETQ. Trimming shortened V by 1 base and J by 0 bases, and 8 bases separated the two germline ends.

This chain joins TRBV5-4 and TRBJ2-1; 8 bases match TRBD2. V shed 3 bases, J shed 0 bases, and the junction held 8 bases outside the gene matches. CDR3 length equals 17 residues. Germline assignment: CDR1 SGHNT and CDR2 YYREEE (reference sequence). The CDR3 protein is CASSSPGTRSSYNEQFF. DNA for the CDR3: TGTGCCAGCAGCTCCCCCGGGACTAGGAGCTCCTACAATGAGCAGTTCTTC.

The chain links TRBV5-4 to TRBJ2-1, with TRBD1 matching over 11 bases. The CDR3 length is 14 residues. CDR1 is SGHNT, CDR2 YYREEE, per germline (reference sequence). The J segment lost 6 bases and the V segment lost 8 bases, leaving 7 bases of the junction unmatched. The chain's CDR3 is CAREDRGRRNEQFF. CDR3 coding DNA: TGTGCCAGGGAGGACAGGGGGCGCCGCAATGAGCAGTTCTTC. Filled out from reference TRBV5-4 and TRBJ2-1, the complete variable domain reads ETGVTQSPTHLIKTRGQQVTLRCSSQSGHNTVSWYQQALGQGPQFIFQYYREEENGRGNFPPRFSGLQFPNYSSELNVNALELDDSALYLCAREDRGRRNEQFFGPGTRLTVL.

This rearrangement joins TRBV27 to TRBJ2-7, with D perhaps TRBD1 or TRBD2 (5 bases each). Germline CDR1 and CDR2: MNHEY and SMNVEV (reference sequence). Trimming left V 7 bases short and J 6 bases short, with 16 bases between. This CDR3 is built from 13 residues. CDR3 in amino acids: CASTHGTQGEQYF. CDR3 in DNA: TGTGCCAGCACCCACGGGACCCAAGGCGAGCAGTACTTC.

The chain combines TRBV11-3 with TRBJ2-2; D may match TRBD1 or TRBD2 (6 bases each). CDR3 length: 14 residues. V was cut by 1 base and J by 7 bases, with 10 bases left in between. Germline V gives CDR1 SGHNT, CDR2 YENEEA. The CDR3: CASSLGGANGELFF. DNA of the CDR3: TGTGCCAGCAGCTTAGGGGGGGCTAACGGGGAGCTGTTTTTT.

This chain joins TRBV9 and TRBJ1-2; possibly TRBD1 for D (5 bases). CDR1 SGDLS and CDR2 YYNGEE come from the germline V gene. V was trimmed by 1 base and J by 3 bases, leaving 13 bases between them. The CDR3 has 15 residues. The CDR3 region has the DNA TGTGCCAGCAGCGTAAGAGACAGAGCGTACTATGGCTACACCTTC. It codes for CASSVRDRAYYGYTF. Drawing the rest from reference TRBV9 and TRBJ1-2, the complete variable domain is DSGVTQTPKHLITATGQRVTLRCSPRSGDLSVYWYQQSLDQGLQFLIQYYNGEERAKGNILERFSAQQFPDLHSELNLSSLELGDSALYFCASSVRDRAYYGYTFGSGTRLTVV.

The chain couples TRBV7-8 to TRBJ2-3, with a possible D match to TRBD2 (6 bases). CDR3 size: 16 residues. The germline V gene encodes CDR1 SGHVS and CDR2 FQNEAQ. V was shortened by 3 bases and J by 0 bases, with 13 bases between the two germline ends. CDR3 amino acids: CASSFNQRASTDTQYF. The CDR3 DNA sequence: TGTGCCAGCAGCTTTAACCAGCGGGCTAGCACAGATACGCAGTATTTT.

This clone was counted only a few times. CDR3 protein: CASSFLAGGSKQFF. As DNA, the CDR3 is TGTGCCAGCAGCTTCCTAGCGGGAGGGTCCAAGCAGTTCTTC. This chain uses TRBV5-8 with TRBJ2-1; 12 nucleotides align to TRBD2. The germline V gene has CDR1 SGHTS and CDR2 YDEGEE. Trimming took 2 bases from V and 11 from J; bases not matched to a gene: 5. The CDR3 loop spans 14 amino acids.

J is TRBJ1-6 and V is TRBV7-3; D call uncertain. The CDR3 loop spans 14 amino acids. CDR1 is SGHTA and CDR2 is FQGTGA in the germline V gene. V was clipped by 5 bases and J by 9 bases, with 14 bases between them. The CDR3 region has the DNA TGTGCCAGCAGCCTCGGGCCTGGTGGTTCACCCCTCCACTTT. Encoded protein: CASSLGPGGSPLHF.